These 16 T cell receptor beta chains came from one sample sequenced in a study of neurological immune-mediated disorders. Each CDR3 protein is one row after TCRdb ran MiXCR on the 5' RACE reads. The top ten clones hold about 4.7% of a sample with around 47,000 distinct CDR3 sequences, around a fifth of them seen once. As for time point: technical triplicate 3. Sequencing was done on a sample of PBMCs. The receptor source for this set is a man between 60 and 70 years old with HTLV-1-associated myelopathy (HAM/TSP).

This clonotype was seen many times. This chain connects TRBV6-6 to TRBJ2-5; D perhaps matches TRBD2 (5 bases). The CDR3 extends over 16 amino acids. V dropped 0 bases and J dropped 3 bases, with 14 bases sitting between them. The germline gives CDR1 MNHNY, CDR2 SVGAGI (reference sequence). The CDR3 sequence: CASSYSRIPGKETQYF. The CDR3 nucleotides are TGTGCCAGCAGTTACTCGAGGATTCCGGGAAAAGAGACCCAGTACTTC.

Comment on this clonotype: A much larger clone sits a single nucleotide away, making a read error possible. The genes are TRBV5-1 and TRBJ1-2; D gene unclear. The CDR3 spans 12 residues. The V and J ends lost 0 bases and 4 bases respectively, with 4 bases between them. Germline-derived CDR1 and CDR2 are SGHRS and YFSETQ. CDR3 in amino acids: CASSLETYGYTF. The CDR3 DNA reads as TGCGCCAGCAGCTTGGAAACCTATGGCTACACCTTC. The complete variable domain, with remaining parts taken from reference TRBV5-1 and TRBJ1-2, reads KAGVTQTPRYLIKTRGQQVTLSCSPISGHRSVSWYQQTPGQGLQFLFEYFSETQRNKGNFPGRFSGRQFSNSRSEMNVSTLELGDSALYLCASSLETYGYTFGSGTRLTVV.

This clonotype was seen many times. The V and J genes are TRBV10-3 and TRBJ2-7, with 7 bases lining up with TRBD1. Losses at the gene ends were 6 bases for V and 2 bases for J; bases not matched to a gene: 7. Germline V CDR1 and CDR2: ENHRY, SYGVKD. The CDR3 has 14 amino acids. This chain's CDR3 is CAIRERQGTYEQYF. The CDR3, as DNA: TGTGCCATCAGGGAGAGACAGGGAACCTACGAGCAGTACTTC.

This clonotype was detected ten times or more. This chain connects TRBV5-8 to TRBJ2-2, with unresolved D. CDR1 and CDR2 (germline): SGHTS, YDEGEE. The CDR3 contains 13 residues. V dropped 1 base and J dropped 7 bases, with 8 bases sitting between them. CDR3 in amino acids: CASSLRRGGELFF. CDR3 DNA sequence: TGTGCCAGCAGCTTGAGGCGCGGCGGGGAGCTGTTTTTT.

Ten or more counts support this clonotype. The chain employs TRBV9 and TRBJ2-5; TRBD2 might be the D (6 bases). Germline CDR1 and CDR2: SGDLS and YYNGEE. CDR3 length: 15 residues. V dropped 0 bases and J dropped 4 bases, with 13 bases sitting between them. The CDR3 DNA reads TGTGCCAGCAGCGTAGATCCGGGAGAGGGAGAGACCCAGTACTTC. This codes for CASSVDPGEGETQYF. Looking up the rest from reference TRBV9 and TRBJ2-5 gives the full variable domain: DSGVTQTPKHLITATGQRVTLRCSPRSGDLSVYWYQQSLDQGLQFLIQYYNGEERAKGNILERFSAQQFPDLHSELNLSSLELGDSALYFCASSVDPGEGETQYFGPGTRLLVL.

This clonotype was recorded at least ten times. The genes are TRBV3-1 and TRBJ2-7; TRBD2 matches at 8 bases. Trimming removed 4 bases from V and 6 bases from J; junction bases left unmatched: 8. Looked up from germline, CDR1 is LGHDT and CDR2 is YNNKEL (reference sequence). The CDR3 contains 14 residues. CDR3 nucleotides: TGTGCCAGCAGCCCCCGGACTAGCTCCAGCGAGCAGTACTTC. Translating gives CASSPRTSSSEQYF.

This clonotype has ten or more counts. This chain uses TRBV12-3 or TRBV12-4 with TRBJ2-2; 12 bases line up with TRBD1. The CDR3 runs to 14 residues. Trimming took 8 bases from V and 7 from J; bases not matched to a gene: 5. CDR3 nucleotides: TGTGCCAGCCGGGGACAGGGGGCTGGCGGGGAGCTGTTTTTT. Residues: CASRGQGAGGELFF.

This clonotype was observed many times. V gene TRBV24-1 combines with J gene TRBJ2-1; 9 bases line up with TRBD1. V shed 4 bases, J shed 4 bases, and the junction held 7 bases outside the gene matches. The CDR3 runs to 16 residues. Germline values: CDR1 KGHDR, CDR2 SFDVKD. The CDR3 DNA reads as TGTGCCACCAGTGACTCGGGACAGGGCAGATACAATGAGCAGTTCTTC. Translating gives CATSDSGQGRYNEQFF.

This clonotype was recorded many times. The V call is TRBV5-1, the J call TRBJ2-1; tentatively, D is TRBD1 or TRBD2 (5 bases each). Trimming pared 4 bases from V and 1 base from J, leaving 12 bases between. The CDR3 length is 15 residues. Germline V gene data show CDR1 as SGHRS and CDR2 as YFSETQ. CDR3 residues: CASSPQGPSYNEQFF. CDR3 in DNA: TGCGCCAGCAGCCCGCAGGGACCATCCTACAATGAGCAGTTCTTC.

This clonotype was seen many times. J is TRBJ2-1 and V is TRBV5-1; 10 bases fit TRBD1. This CDR3 comprises 15 residues. The germline V gene encodes CDR1 SGHRS and CDR2 YFSETQ. V shed 3 bases, J shed 6 bases, and the junction held 6 bases outside the gene matches. CDR3 residues: CASSYLGTGANEQFF. As DNA, the CDR3 is TGCGCCAGCAGCTACCTCGGGACAGGGGCCAATGAGCAGTTCTTC.

In its sample, this clonotype was seen many times. The V gene is TRBV2, the J gene TRBJ2-7; TRBD2 agrees at 10 bases. CDR1 is SNHLY, CDR2 FYNNEI, per germline. The CDR3 covers 14 residues. With V trimmed by 5 bases and J by 7 bases, 8 bases remained unmatched. The CDR3 DNA follows: TGTGCCAGCAGTTATTTAGCGGGAGGTGGGGAGCAGTACTTC. Residues: CASSYLAGGGEQYF.

The rearrangement links TRBV7-6 to TRBJ2-5; 10 bases are shared with TRBD2. Germline V gene lookup returns CDR1 SGHVS and CDR2 FNYEAQ. J gave up 0 bases and V 5 bases, and 6 bases lay outside the gene matches. The CDR3 has 16 amino acids. The CDR3 sequence: CASSRRTSGNQETQYF. The CDR3 DNA reads TGTGCCAGCAGCAGACGGACTAGCGGAAACCAAGAGACCCAGTACTTC.

The chain recombines TRBV11-2 with TRBJ2-1, with D unresolved. Trimming left V 2 bases short and J 6 bases short, with 8 bases between. The CDR3 spans 13 residues. The V gene's germline CDR1 is SGHAT and CDR2 FQNNGV. CDR3 nucleotides: TGTGCCAGCAGCTTAAGCGAAATCAATGAGCAGTTCTTC. Protein sequence: CASSLSEINEQFF.

This clonotype was counted many times. The J gene is TRBJ2-7, the V gene TRBV3-1; perhaps D is TRBD1 or TRBD2 (7 bases each). Trimming stripped 0 bases from V and 2 bases from J, with 17 bases between. The CDR3 is 17 residues long. Germline V lookup: CDR1 LGHDT, CDR2 YNNKEL (reference sequence). As DNA, the CDR3 is TGTGCCAGCAGCCAAGATCCGGTCAGGGGGACTACCTACGAGCAGTACTTC. Its translation: CASSQDPVRGTTYEQYF.

The chain couples TRBV28 to TRBJ1-1; D is uncertain. This CDR3 comprises 14 residues. CDR1 is MDHEN and CDR2 is SYDVKM in the germline V gene. Deletions cut 5 bases from V and 0 bases from J, with 10 bases between. CDR3: CASSVPDLNTEAFF. CDR3 DNA sequence: TGTGCCAGCAGTGTCCCGGACCTGAACACTGAAGCTTTCTTT.

The V gene is TRBV5-1, the J gene TRBJ2-3, with TRBD2 as a possible D gene (6 bases). Trimming removed 4 bases at V and 6 bases at J, with 18 bases between. From germline, CDR1 is SGHRS and CDR2 YFSETQ. The CDR3 spans 15 residues. The CDR3 is CASSPDPGVADTQYF. The DNA of the CDR3 is TGCGCCAGCAGCCCGGATCCGGGAGTCGCGGATACGCAGTATTTT.